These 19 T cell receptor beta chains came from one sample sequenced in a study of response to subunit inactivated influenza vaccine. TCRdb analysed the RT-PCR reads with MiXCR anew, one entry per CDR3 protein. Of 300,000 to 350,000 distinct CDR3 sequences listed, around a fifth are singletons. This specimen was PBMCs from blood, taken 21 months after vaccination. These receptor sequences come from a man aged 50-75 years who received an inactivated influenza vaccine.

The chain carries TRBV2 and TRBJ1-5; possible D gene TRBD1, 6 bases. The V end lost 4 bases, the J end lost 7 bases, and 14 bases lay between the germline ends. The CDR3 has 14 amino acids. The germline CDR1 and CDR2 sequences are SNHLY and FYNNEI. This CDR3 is CASSGEQGEQPQHF. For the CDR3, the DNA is TGTGCCAGCAGTGGGGAACAGGGCGAGCAGCCCCAGCATTTT.

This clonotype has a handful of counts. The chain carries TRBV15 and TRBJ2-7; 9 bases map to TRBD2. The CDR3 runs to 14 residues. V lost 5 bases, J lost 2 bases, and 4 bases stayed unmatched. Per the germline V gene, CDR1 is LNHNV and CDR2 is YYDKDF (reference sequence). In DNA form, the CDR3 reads TGTGCCACCAGCGTGACTAGCGGAACCTACGAGCAGTACTTC. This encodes CATSVTSGTYEQYF.

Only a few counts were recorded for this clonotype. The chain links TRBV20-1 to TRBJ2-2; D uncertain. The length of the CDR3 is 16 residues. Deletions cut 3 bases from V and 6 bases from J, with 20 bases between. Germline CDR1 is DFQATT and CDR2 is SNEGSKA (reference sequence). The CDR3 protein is CSARGRHSVYAGELFF. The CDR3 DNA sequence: TGCAGTGCTAGGGGCCGACACTCCGTATATGCCGGGGAGCTGTTTTTT.

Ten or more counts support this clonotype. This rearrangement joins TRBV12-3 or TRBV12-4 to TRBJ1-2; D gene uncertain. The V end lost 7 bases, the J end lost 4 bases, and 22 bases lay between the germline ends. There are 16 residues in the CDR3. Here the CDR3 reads CASNPPDRDNGYGYTF. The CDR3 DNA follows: TGTGCCAGCAATCCTCCAGACCGAGATAACGGCTATGGCTACACCTTC.

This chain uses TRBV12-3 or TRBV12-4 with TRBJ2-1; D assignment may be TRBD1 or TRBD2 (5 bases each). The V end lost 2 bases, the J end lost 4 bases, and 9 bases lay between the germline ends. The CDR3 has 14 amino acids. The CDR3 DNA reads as TGTGCCAGCAGTTTATCAGGGAGATACAATGAGCAGTTCTTC. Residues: CASSLSGRYNEQFF.

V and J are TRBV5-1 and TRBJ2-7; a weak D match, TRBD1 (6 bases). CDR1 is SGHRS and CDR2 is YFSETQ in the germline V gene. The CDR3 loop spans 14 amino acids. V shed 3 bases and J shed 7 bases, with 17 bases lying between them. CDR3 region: CASSSTGLSSEQYF. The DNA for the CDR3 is TGCGCCAGCAGCTCTACAGGGCTTAGTTCGGAGCAGTACTTC.

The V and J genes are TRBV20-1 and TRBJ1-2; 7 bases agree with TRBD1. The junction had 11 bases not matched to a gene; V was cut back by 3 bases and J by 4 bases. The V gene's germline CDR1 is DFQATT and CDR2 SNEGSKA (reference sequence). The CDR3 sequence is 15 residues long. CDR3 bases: TGCAGTGCTAGGGGTGGGGCAGGGGGTATCTATGGCTACACCTTC. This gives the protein CSARGGAGGIYGYTF.

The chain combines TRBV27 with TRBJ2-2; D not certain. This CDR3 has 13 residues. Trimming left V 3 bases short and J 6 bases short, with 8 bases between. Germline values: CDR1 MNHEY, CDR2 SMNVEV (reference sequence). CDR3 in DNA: TGTGCCAGCAGTTTCCGATACGCCGGGGAGCTGTTTTTT. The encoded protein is CASSFRYAGELFF.

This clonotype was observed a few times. This CDR3 reads CASRVGGGDGYTF. CDR3 DNA sequence: TGTGCCAGCAGAGTGGGGGGGGGAGACGGCTACACCTTC. The chain links TRBV5-4 to TRBJ1-2; possible D gene TRBD1, 5 bases. The V and J ends lost 5 bases and 8 bases respectively, with 16 bases between them. Germline V gene sequence: CDR1 SGHNT, CDR2 YYREEE (reference sequence). This CDR3 spans 13 amino acids.

Here the CDR3 DNA reads TGTGCCAGTAACAAAGACAGGGTTGGTGAAGCTTTCTTT. Translating gives CASNKDRVGEAFF. This chain uses TRBV19 with TRBJ1-1; 7 nucleotides match TRBD1. Per germline, CDR1 LNHDA and CDR2 SQIVND (reference sequence). After removal of 7 bases from V and 7 bases from J, the junction contained 9 bases not matched to a gene. The CDR3 loop spans 13 amino acids. Based on the CDR3 plus reference TRBV19 and TRBJ1-1, the full variable domain is DGGITQSPKYLFRKEGQNVTLSCEQNLNHDAMYWYRQDPGQGLRLIYYSQIVNDFQKGDIAEGYSVSREKKESFPLTVTSAQKNPTAFYLCASNKDRVGEAFFGQGTRLTVV.

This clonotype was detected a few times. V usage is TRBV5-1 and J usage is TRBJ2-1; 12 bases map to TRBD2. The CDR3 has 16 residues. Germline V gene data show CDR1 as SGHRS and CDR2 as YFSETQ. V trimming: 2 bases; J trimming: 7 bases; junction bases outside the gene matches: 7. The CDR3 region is CASSLMASGRGNEQFF. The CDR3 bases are TGCGCCAGCAGCTTAATGGCTAGCGGGAGGGGTAATGAGCAGTTCTTC.

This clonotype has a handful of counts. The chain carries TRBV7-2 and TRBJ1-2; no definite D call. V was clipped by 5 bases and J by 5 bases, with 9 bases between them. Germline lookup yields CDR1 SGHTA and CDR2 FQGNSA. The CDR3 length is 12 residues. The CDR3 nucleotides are TGTGCCAGCAGCCGAGACGGATATGGCTACACCTTC. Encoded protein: CASSRDGYGYTF.

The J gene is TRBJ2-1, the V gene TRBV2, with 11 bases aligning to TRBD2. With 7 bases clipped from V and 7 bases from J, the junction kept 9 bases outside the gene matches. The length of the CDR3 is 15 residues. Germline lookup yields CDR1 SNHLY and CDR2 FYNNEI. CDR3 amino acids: CASTNSGRALNEQFF. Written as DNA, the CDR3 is TGTGCCAGCACCAATAGCGGGAGGGCTTTAAATGAGCAGTTCTTC.

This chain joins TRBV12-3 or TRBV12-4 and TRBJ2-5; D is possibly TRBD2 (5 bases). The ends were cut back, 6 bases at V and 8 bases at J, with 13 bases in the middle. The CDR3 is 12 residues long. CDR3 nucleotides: TGTGCCAGCAGCCAAGGACTGGGTACCCAGTACTTC. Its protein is CASSQGLGTQYF.

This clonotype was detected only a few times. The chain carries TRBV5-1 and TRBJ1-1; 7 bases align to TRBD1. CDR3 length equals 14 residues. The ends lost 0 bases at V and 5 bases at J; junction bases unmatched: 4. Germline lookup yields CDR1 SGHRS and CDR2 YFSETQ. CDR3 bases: TGCGCCAGCAGCTTGGGGGACAGAACAACTGAAGCTTTCTTT. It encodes CASSLGDRTTEAFF. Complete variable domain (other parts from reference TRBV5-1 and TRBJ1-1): KAGVTQTPRYLIKTRGQQVTLSCSPISGHRSVSWYQQTPGQGLQFLFEYFSETQRNKGNFPGRFSGRQFSNSRSEMNVSTLELGDSALYLCASSLGDRTTEAFFGQGTRLTVV.

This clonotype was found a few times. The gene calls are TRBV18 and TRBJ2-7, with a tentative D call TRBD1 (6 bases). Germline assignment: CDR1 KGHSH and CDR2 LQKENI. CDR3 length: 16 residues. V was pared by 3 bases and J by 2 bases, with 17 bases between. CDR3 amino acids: CASSPVPGQDPYEQYF. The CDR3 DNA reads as TGTGCCAGCTCACCGGTGCCGGGACAAGATCCCTACGAGCAGTACTTC.

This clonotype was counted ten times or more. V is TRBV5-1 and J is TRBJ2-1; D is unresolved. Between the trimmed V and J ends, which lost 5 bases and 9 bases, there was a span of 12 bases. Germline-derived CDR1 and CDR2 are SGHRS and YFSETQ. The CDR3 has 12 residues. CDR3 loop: CASSTTLAEQFF. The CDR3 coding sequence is TGCGCCAGCAGTACGACTCTCGCTGAGCAGTTCTTC.

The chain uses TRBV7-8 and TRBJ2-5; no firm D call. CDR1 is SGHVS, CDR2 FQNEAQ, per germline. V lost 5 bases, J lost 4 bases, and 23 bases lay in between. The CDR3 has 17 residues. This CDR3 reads CASSRERTRLWAETQYF. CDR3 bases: TGTGCCAGCAGCCGAGAGAGGACCCGATTGTGGGCAGAGACCCAGTACTTC.

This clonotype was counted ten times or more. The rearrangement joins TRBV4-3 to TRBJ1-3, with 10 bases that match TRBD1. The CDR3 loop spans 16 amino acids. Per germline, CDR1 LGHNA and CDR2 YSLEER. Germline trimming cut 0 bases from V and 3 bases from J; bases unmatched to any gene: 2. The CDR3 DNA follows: TGCGCCAGCAGCCAAGACGGACAGGGGGTTGGAAACACCATATATTTT. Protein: CASSQDGQGVGNTIYF.